The following is a T cell receptor beta chain sequence with its context. What it binds is unknown. The sample originates from a study of cytomegalovirus exposure and HLA in healthy donors. Looking at the study overall: Earlier, approximately 110 million unique TCR beta sequences were recovered from about 170 million T cells by an analysis.

Primers for the PCR totalled 60 Vbeta and 13 Jbeta. TCRdb's copy holds only in-frame clones and misses some; the assay was immunoSEQ multiplex PCR. Among over 150,000 clones listed, 65% to 85% were seen once. Overall study findings and caveats: Of the V segments, some could not be distinguished, including TRBV6-2 and TRBV6-3, and were excluded. The authors later found TCR association rates varying by HLA locus, with DRB1 most and HLA-C fewest. Later analysis associated a missense DCLRE1C variant with TCR beta V- and J-gene trimming.

The V gene lost 2 bases and the J gene lost 5 bases, with 4 bases spanning the gap. The CDR3 is made up of 12 amino acids. The germline CDR1 and CDR2 sequences are MGHRA and YSYEKL. The rearrangement uses TRBV4-1 and TRBJ1-5; no firm D call. The sample consisted of PBMCs. This TCR derives from a woman in her twenties or thirties in good health and CMV-seropositive. The CDR3 DNA is TGCGCCAGCAGCCAACCTGATCAGCCCCAGCATTTT. Amino acid sequence: CASSQPDQPQHF.